This TCR beta chain emerged from a study of T cell changes during pregnancy in multiple sclerosis. Some clones are missing from TCRdb's copy, which holds only in-frame ones; the method was immunoSEQ multiplex PCR. The sample records about 89,000 clones, approximately 90% being singletons. V lost 7 bases to trimming and J lost 0 bases, with 9 bases between them. The CDR3 runs 13 residues. Looked up from germline, CDR1 is SQVTM and CDR2 is ANQGSEA. Sequencing used peripheral blood, obtained after pregnancy. The V call is TRBV29-1, the J call TRBJ1-4; D is unresolved. This clonotype was sampled from a female donor in good health, enrolled as a control in a pregnancy study. As DNA, the CDR3 is TGCAGCGGACTCAGATCAACTAATGAAAAACTGTTTTTT. Translated, it gives CSGLRSTNEKLFF.